This T cell receptor beta chain appears in the sequencing data of a study of regulatory T cells in long-lasting Graves disease. The CDR3 is 19 residues long. CDR1 and CDR2 from the germline V gene are MNHGY and SVAAGI. J lost 0 bases, V lost 3 bases, and 11 bases had no gene match. This clonotype was observed at least ten times. For TCR beta, libraries came from iRepertoire HTBI primers and Arm-PCR of CDR3 regions. TCRdb itself ran the multiplex PCR reads through MiXCR, one entry per CDR3 protein. The table has roughly 500,000 distinct CDR3 sequences, less than 25% seen once. Stated time point: persistent/refractory GD, antithyroid drugs over 5 years with positive TRAb. PBMC-extracted RNA yielded the TCR library.

This rearrangement joins TRBV6-9 to TRBJ2-3, with 11 bases aligning to TRBD2. The source was peripheral blood mononuclear cells (PBMCs), collected when the disease was refractory, from a patient treated with antithyroid drugs. This receptor was taken from a female donor with Graves disease. CDR3 nucleotide sequence: TGTGCCAGCAGTTACTCCGTCCTAGCGGGAGGCAACAGCACAGATACGCAGTATTTT. This codes for CASSYSVLAGGNSTDTQYF.